The 17 T cell receptor beta chains given below trace back to one sample, sequenced in a study of shared clonotypes between healthy human individuals. Using immunoSEQ multiplex PCR, the repertoire was profiled, and TCRdb retains in-frame clones only, with some absent. Of fewer than 3 million clones in the sample, 85% to 95% were seen once. Source material: naive CD4+ T cells from PBMCs. The subset was: CD45RA+ positively selected. All receptors derive from a man between 18 and 29 years old in good health. Some clones in this sample may be carry-over from other donors' samples.

The chain uses TRBV30 and TRBJ2-1; the D is unclear. The germline gives CDR1 GTSNPN, CDR2 SVGIG (reference sequence). The V end was cut by 0 bases, the J end by 0 bases, with 9 bases between. The CDR3 has 15 amino acids. The CDR3 reads CAWSVLRSSYNEQFF. The CDR3 DNA sequence: TGTGCCTGGAGTGTACTGCGGAGCTCCTACAATGAGCAGTTCTTC.

This chain uses TRBV7-9 with TRBJ2-1; D unresolved. Germline V gene data show CDR1 as SEHNR and CDR2 as FQNEAQ (reference sequence). The CDR3 has 11 amino acids. Deletions cut 2 bases from V and 9 bases from J, with 5 bases between. The DNA of the CDR3 is TGTGCCAGCAGCTTAAGCAGTGAGCAGTTCTTC. Encoded protein: CASSLSSEQFF. Filled out from reference TRBV7-9 and TRBJ2-1, the complete variable domain reads DTGVSQNPRHKITKRGQNVTFRCDPISEHNRLYWYRQTLGQGPEFLTYFQNEAQLEKSRLLSDRFSAERPKGSFSTLEIQRTEQGDSAMYLCASSLSSEQFFGPGTRLTVL.

V is TRBV4-2 and J is TRBJ2-7, with D hard to call. The germline V gene encodes CDR1 LGHNA and CDR2 YNFKEQ. The germline V and J ends were trimmed by 0 bases and 5 bases, with 11 bases remaining between them. The CDR3 is 14 residues long. Here the CDR3 reads CASSQEARYDEQYF. Here the CDR3 DNA reads TGTGCCAGCAGCCAAGAAGCCCGTTATGACGAGCAGTACTTC.

This clone has only a few counts. Other DNA sequences in this sample translate to the same CDR3. The chain carries TRBV20-1 and TRBJ1-1; the D is unclear. V shed 5 bases and J shed 4 bases, with 8 bases lying between them. The germline V gene has CDR1 DFQATT and CDR2 SNEGSKA (reference sequence). The CDR3 has 11 residues. This chain's CDR3 is CSASGGTEAFF. Here the CDR3 DNA reads TGCAGTGCTTCAGGTGGCACTGAAGCTTTCTTT.

This chain joins TRBV5-1 and TRBJ1-3; no definite D call. V was clipped by 4 bases and J by 0 bases, with 8 bases between them. This CDR3 is 14 amino acids long. Germline V gene data show CDR1 as SGHRS and CDR2 as YFSETQ. In nucleotides, the CDR3 is TGCGCCAGCAGCAACGGGGACTCTGGAAACACCATATATTTT. Its protein is CASSNGDSGNTIYF.

The gene calls are TRBV6-6 and TRBJ2-1, with TRBD2 matching 9 bases. Germline V CDR1 and CDR2: MNHNY, SVGAGI (reference sequence). V lost 6 bases to trimming and J lost 3 bases; unmatched junction nucleotides: 9. The CDR3 extends over 16 amino acids. This CDR3 is CASRKGRLAVYNEQFF. The CDR3 coding sequence is TGTGCCAGCAGGAAAGGGAGACTAGCGGTCTACAATGAGCAGTTCTTC.

The chain employs TRBV28 and TRBJ1-2, with 7 bases fitting TRBD1. Per germline, CDR1 MDHEN and CDR2 SYDVKM. The junction had 1 base not matched to a gene; V was cut back by 5 bases and J by 4 bases. CDR3 length equals 12 residues. In DNA, the CDR3 is TGTGCCAGCAGTGGGACAGTCTATGGCTACACCTTC. Translated: CASSGTVYGYTF.

The rearrangement uses TRBV30 and TRBJ2-1; the D call may be TRBD1 or TRBD2 (5 bases each). Germline CDR1 GTSNPN, CDR2 SVGIG (reference sequence). CDR3 length: 18 amino acids. V lost 0 bases, J lost 4 bases, and 22 bases lay in between. CDR3 residues: CAWSVQVGTGMLYNEQFF. For the CDR3, the DNA is TGTGCCTGGAGTGTACAGGTGGGGACGGGAATGTTATACAATGAGCAGTTCTTC.

The chain carries TRBV6-5 and TRBJ1-5; D uncertain. CDR1 is MNHEY and CDR2 is SVGAGI in the germline V gene. The CDR3 loop spans 11 amino acids. Between the trimmed V and J ends, which lost 6 bases and 3 bases, there was a span of 3 bases. The CDR3: CASSHNQPQHF. In DNA form, the CDR3 reads TGTGCCAGCAGCCACAATCAGCCCCAGCATTTT.

J is TRBJ2-5 and V is TRBV19, with no clear D. V was clipped by 5 bases and J by 3 bases, with 10 bases between them. Germline V CDR1 and CDR2: LNHDA, SQIVND (reference sequence). This CDR3 contains 13 residues. The chain's CDR3 is CASSPEWEETQYF. In DNA, the CDR3 is TGTGCCAGTAGTCCCGAATGGGAAGAGACCCAGTACTTC.

The rearrangement links TRBV28 to TRBJ2-7; D call uncertain. The end of the DNA fits TRBJ2-5 better, so the J call may be wrong. The germline CDR1 and CDR2 sequences are MDHEN and SYDVKM. The CDR3 totals 11 residues. CDR3 bases: TGTGCCAGCAGAAACCAAGAGACCCAGTACTTC. Encoded protein: CASRNQETQYF.

V is TRBV27 and J is TRBJ1-2, with a tentative D call TRBD1 (5 bases). V lost 2 bases to trimming and J lost 4 bases, with 11 bases between them. The length of the CDR3 is 14 residues. From germline, CDR1 is MNHEY and CDR2 SMNVEV (reference sequence). CDR3 in DNA: TGTGCCAGCAGTTTAGGGTGGGGCCCCTATGGCTACACCTTC. It encodes CASSLGWGPYGYTF.

This rearrangement joins TRBV6-5 to TRBJ2-3; the D is unclear. This CDR3 contains 16 residues. In germline, CDR1 is MNHEY, CDR2 SVGAGI. V lost 4 bases, J lost 2 bases, and 16 bases lay in between. The CDR3 DNA follows: TGTGCCAGCAGTTTCGGTCCTCTTGAATCCACAGATACGCAGTATTTT. Translation: CASSFGPLESTDTQYF.

This chain uses TRBV5-6 with TRBJ2-7; D may be TRBD1 or TRBD2 (5 bases each). CDR1 is SGHDT and CDR2 is YYEEEE in the germline V gene. V was clipped by 4 bases and J by 12 bases, with 26 bases between them. The CDR3 is 15 amino acids. The CDR3 DNA follows: TGTGCCAGCAGCGCAGCCGGGACGCCTCTCGTTGGTGGGTACTTC. Translating gives CASSAAGTPLVGGYF.

This rearrangement joins TRBV5-1 to TRBJ2-5; TRBD2 aligns across 8 bases. This CDR3 spans 16 amino acids. V lost 0 bases to trimming and J lost 0 bases; unmatched junction nucleotides: 4. Germline CDR1 SGHRS, CDR2 YFSETQ. The CDR3 reads CASSLGPSGYQETQYF. The CDR3 DNA sequence: TGCGCCAGCAGCTTGGGGCCTAGCGGGTACCAAGAGACCCAGTACTTC.

The V call is TRBV28, the J call TRBJ2-5; tentative D call: TRBD2 (6 bases). Per the germline V gene, CDR1 is MDHEN and CDR2 is SYDVKM. The ends were cut back, 6 bases at V and 6 bases at J, with 23 bases in the middle. The CDR3 consists of 16 residues. CDR3 amino acids: CASSPGEGGTIKTQYF. In DNA form, the CDR3 reads TGTGCCAGCAGCCCGGGCGAGGGAGGCACAATTAAGACCCAGTACTTC.

The rearrangement uses TRBV28 and TRBJ1-5; D perhaps matches TRBD1 (6 bases). Trimming left V 5 bases short and J 4 bases short, with 12 bases between. The germline CDR1 and CDR2 sequences are MDHEN and SYDVKM. This CDR3 spans 14 amino acids. The CDR3 region is CASSLRTVNQPQHF. CDR3 in DNA: TGTGCCAGCAGTCTCCGGACAGTTAATCAGCCCCAGCATTTT.